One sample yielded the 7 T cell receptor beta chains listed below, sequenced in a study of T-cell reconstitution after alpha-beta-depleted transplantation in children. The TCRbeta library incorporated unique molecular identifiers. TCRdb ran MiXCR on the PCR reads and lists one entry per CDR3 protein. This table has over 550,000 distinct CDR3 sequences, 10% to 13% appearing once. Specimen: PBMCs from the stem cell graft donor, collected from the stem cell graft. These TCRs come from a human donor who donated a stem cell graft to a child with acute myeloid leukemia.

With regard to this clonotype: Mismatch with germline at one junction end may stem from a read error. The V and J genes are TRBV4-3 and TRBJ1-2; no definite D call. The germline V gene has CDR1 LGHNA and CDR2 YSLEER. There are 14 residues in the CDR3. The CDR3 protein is CASSQYSSNYGYTF. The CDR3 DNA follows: TGCGCCAGCAGCCAATACAGCTCTAACTACGGCTACACCTTC.

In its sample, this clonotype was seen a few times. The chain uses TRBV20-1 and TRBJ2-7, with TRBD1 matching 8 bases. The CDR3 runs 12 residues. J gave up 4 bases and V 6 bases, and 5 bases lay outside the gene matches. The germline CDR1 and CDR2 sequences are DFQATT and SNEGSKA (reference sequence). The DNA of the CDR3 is TGCAGTGCCATGACAGGGGCATACGAGCAGTACTTC. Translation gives CSAMTGAYEQYF.

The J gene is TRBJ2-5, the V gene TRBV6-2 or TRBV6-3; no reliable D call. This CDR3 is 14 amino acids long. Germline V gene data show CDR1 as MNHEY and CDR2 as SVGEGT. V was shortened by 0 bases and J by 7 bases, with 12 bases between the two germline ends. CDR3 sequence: CASSYSGSPLTQYF. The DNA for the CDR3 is TGTGCCAGCAGTTACTCAGGCTCTCCCCTGACCCAGTACTTC.

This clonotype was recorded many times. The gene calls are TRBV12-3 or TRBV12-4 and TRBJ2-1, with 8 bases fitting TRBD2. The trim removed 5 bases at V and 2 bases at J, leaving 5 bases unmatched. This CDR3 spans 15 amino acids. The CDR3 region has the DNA TGTGCCAGCAGTAAAACGGGAGGGCCCTACAATGAGCAGTTCTTC. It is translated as CASSKTGGPYNEQFF.

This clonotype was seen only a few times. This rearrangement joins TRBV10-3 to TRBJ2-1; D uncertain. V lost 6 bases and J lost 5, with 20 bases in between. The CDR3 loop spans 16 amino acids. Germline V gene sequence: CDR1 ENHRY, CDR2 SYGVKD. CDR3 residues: CAIRRNRDAYNNEQFF. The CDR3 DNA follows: TGTGCCATCAGGAGGAATAGAGATGCCTATAACAATGAGCAGTTCTTC.

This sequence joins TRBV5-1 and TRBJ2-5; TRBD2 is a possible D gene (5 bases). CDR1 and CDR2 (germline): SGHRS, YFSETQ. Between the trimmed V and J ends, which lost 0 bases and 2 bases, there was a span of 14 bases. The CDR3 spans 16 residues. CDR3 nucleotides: TGCGCCAGCAGCTTGGGGGCAGCGGACCGACAAGAGACCCAGTACTTC. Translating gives CASSLGAADRQETQYF.

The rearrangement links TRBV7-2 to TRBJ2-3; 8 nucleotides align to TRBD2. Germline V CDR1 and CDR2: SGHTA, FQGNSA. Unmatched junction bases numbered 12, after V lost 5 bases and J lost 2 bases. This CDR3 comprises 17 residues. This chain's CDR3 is CASSGRGSGAATDTQYF. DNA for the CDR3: TGTGCCAGCAGCGGCCGGGGTAGCGGGGCCGCCACAGATACGCAGTATTTT.